This T cell receptor (beta chain) was observed in a study of blood T cell repertoires in COVID-19 (TCRdb year 2020). At the level of the whole study: Samples covering the acute and convalescent phases of COVID-19 were provided by collaborators in the United States, Italy and Spain. The material from the prospective study consisted of cDNA or gDNA derived from T cells, B-cell-depleted T cells, or PBMCs. The repertoires were released in a freely available public database intended as a resource for research on the immune response to SARS-CoV-2. The samples were drawn from the first 160 participants of the ongoing ImmuneRACE study and from 950 to 1,500 subjects provided by 6 global collaborators. The sample metadata nearly always contained a de-identified subject ID, COVID-19 status, age in years and sex. Deeply sampled blood TCRbeta repertoires from subjects exposed to, actively infected with, or recovered from COVID-19 were included in the dataset. HLA class I and class II types, where available, came from metadata supplied by the sample provider rather than from assay-based typing. On the study overall, not on this receptor specifically: The amount of clinical and demographic metadata varied by source and participant and was provided uncurated.

TCRbeta CDR3 regions were amplified from genomic DNA using the immunoSEQ Assay, a bias-controlled multiplex PCR. The published analysis was carried out like this. The number of nucleated cells in each sample was estimated by amplification of reference gene primers within the assay. Sequence reads were collapsed and filtered to measure the absolute abundance of every unique TCRbeta CDR3 rearrangement. For each sample, productive Simpson clonality was calculated as the square root of Simpson's diversity index across productive rearrangements. TCRdb took over this immuneACCESS table, retaining in-frame rearrangements with V and J assigned. Such tables are incomplete; in checked studies, under half of the missing clones stem from an unresolved V gene, and the remainder is unexplained. D and trimming were read from the DNA, whereas the V and J calls and clone size are those reported in that table. The sample table contains about 380,000 clones; only one count was recorded for about four fifths of them. In total, the top ten clones hold around 1% of the sample.

Comment on this clone: The clone's antigen remains unknown. Base-call qualities are not available, and no considerably larger clone is one nucleotide away.

Each collaborating institution followed its own protocols to collect whole blood in K2EDTA tubes. Collaborator samples were shipped for TCRbeta analysis as frozen whole blood, isolated PBMCs, or DNA extracted from either sample type. The receptor's source is a human donor with acute or convalescent COVID-19. The donor label of this sample is uncertain. Sequencing was performed on peripheral blood.

CDR3 reads: CASSFLAGADGELFF. The DNA sequence is given as TGTGCCAGCAGCTTCCTAGCGGGAGCGGACGGGGAGCTGTTTTTT. In this chain, TRBV9 is recombined with TRBJ2-2; 10 central bases correspond to TRBD2. Germline trimming: 4 bases from V, 7 bases from J; junction bases outside gene matches: 7. The CDR3 contains 15 residues, cysteine and phenylalanine counted. The CDR3 DNA has 45 bases and is translated from base 1. CDR1 and CDR2, looked up from the germline V gene, are SGDLS and YYNGEE.